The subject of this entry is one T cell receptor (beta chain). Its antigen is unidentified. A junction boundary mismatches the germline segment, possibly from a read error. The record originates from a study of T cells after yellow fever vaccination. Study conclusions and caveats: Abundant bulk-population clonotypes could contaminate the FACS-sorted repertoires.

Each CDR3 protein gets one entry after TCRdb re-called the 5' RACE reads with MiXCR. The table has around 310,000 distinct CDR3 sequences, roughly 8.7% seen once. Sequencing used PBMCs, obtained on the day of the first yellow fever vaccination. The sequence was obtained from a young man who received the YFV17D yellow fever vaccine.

The CDR3 here is CASRQDRTGGEDTQYF. The CDR3 region has the DNA TGCGCCAGCAGACAAGATCGAACGGGGGGGGAGGATACGCAGTATTTT. The rearrangement uses TRBV4-1 and TRBJ2-3, with 8 bases aligning to TRBD2. The germline V gene has CDR1 MGHRA and CDR2 YSYEKL. This CDR3 has 16 amino acids.